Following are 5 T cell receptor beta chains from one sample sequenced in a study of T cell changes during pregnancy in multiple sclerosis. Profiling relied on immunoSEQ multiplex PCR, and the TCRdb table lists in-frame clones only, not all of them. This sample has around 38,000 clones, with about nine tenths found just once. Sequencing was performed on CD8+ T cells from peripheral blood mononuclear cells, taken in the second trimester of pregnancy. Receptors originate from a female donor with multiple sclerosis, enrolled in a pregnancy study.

CDR3: CASRGDRVSNQPQHF. CDR3 bases: TGTGCCAGCAGGGGGGACAGGGTTAGCAATCAGCCCCAGCATTTT. J is TRBJ1-5 and V is TRBV6-1, with 9 bases lining up with TRBD1. V lost 6 bases and J lost 0; bases outside the gene matches: 3. The CDR3 runs to 15 residues. Germline lookup yields CDR1 MNHNS and CDR2 SASEGT.

The DNA for the CDR3 is TGTGCCAGCAGCCAAGCAGGTCGAGGGCTCGCTGGAAACACCATATATTTT. It specifies CASSQAGRGLAGNTIYF. The genes are TRBV4-2 and TRBJ1-3; D remains ambiguous. This CDR3 region has 17 residues. The ends were cut back, 1 base at V and 2 bases at J, with 15 bases in the middle. Germline V lookup: CDR1 LGHNA, CDR2 YNFKEQ.

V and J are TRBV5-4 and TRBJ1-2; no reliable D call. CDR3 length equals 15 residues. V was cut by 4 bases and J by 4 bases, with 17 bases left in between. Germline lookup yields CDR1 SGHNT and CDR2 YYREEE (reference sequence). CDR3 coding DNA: TGTGCCAGCAGCCTCCCCCCGGGTACTGGCTATGGCTACACCTTC. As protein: CASSLPPGTGYGYTF.

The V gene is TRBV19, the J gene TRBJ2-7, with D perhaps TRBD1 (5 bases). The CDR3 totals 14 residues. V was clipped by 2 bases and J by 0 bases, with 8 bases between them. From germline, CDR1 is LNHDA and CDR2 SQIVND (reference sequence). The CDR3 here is CASSISQGSYEQYF. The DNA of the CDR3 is TGTGCCAGTAGTATATCTCAGGGCTCCTACGAGCAGTACTTC. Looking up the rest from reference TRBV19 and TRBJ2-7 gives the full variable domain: DGGITQSPKYLFRKEGQNVTLSCEQNLNHDAMYWYRQDPGQGLRLIYYSQIVNDFQKGDIAEGYSVSREKKESFPLTVTSAQKNPTAFYLCASSISQGSYEQYFGPGTRLTVT.

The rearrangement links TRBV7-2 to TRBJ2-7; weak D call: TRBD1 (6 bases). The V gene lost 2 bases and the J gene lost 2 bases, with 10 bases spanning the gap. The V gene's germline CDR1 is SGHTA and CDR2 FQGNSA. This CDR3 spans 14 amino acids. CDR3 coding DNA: TGTGCCAGCAGCTTACAGGGGAGACCCTACGAGCAGTACTTC. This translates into CASSLQGRPYEQYF.